This TCR beta chain was profiled in a study of molecular identifiers for immune sequencing clone quantification. Findings of the study overall: In naive cells, under 1% of molecules belonged to clones above 20 RNA copies, against over 98% in effector cells.

The count of this clonotype is one. Antigen unknown. TCRdb independently ran MiXCR on the PCR reads; one entry per CDR3 protein. The data contain 400,000 to 600,000 distinct CDR3 sequences, around 23% of them singletons. With 1 base removed from V and 3 bases from J, the gap between germline ends came to 6 bases. There are 14 residues in the CDR3. The origin of this receptor is a human donor in good health. Some libraries in this study had Jurkat cell RNA spiked in. The material sequenced was naive CD8+ T cells from blood, with Jurkat cell RNA spiked in. Regarding subset: FACS-sorted CD8+CD4-CCR7+CD45RA+ naive T cells. The chain employs TRBV12-3 or TRBV12-4 and TRBJ2-2, with no clear D. The CDR3 coding sequence is TGTGCCAGCAGTTTAGACAGTCACACCGGGGAGCTGTTTTTT. It translates to CASSLDSHTGELFF.